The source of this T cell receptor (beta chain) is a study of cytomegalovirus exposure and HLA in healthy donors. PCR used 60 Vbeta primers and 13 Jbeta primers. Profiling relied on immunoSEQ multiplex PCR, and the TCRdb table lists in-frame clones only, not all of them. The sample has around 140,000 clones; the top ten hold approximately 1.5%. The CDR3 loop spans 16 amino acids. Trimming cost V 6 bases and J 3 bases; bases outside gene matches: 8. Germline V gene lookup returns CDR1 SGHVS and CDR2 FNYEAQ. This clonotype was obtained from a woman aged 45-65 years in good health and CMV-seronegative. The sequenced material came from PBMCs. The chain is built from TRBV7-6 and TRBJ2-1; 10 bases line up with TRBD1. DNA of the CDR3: TGTGCCAGCAGTTCCCGCCGGGACAGGGGCTACAATGAGCAGTTCTTC. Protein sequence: CASSSRRDRGYNEQFF.